The T cell receptor (beta chain) under discussion was sequenced for a study of blood T cell repertoires in COVID-19. In the source study's methods: Reference gene primer amplification gave estimated nucleated cell counts. Profiled with immunoSEQ multiplex PCR; TCRdb holds only in-frame clones, not every one. That table furnishes V, J and clone size, whereas the DNA furnished D and trimming. The sample holds fewer than 300,000 clones, more than 65% seen once. Germline values: CDR1 LNHDA, CDR2 SQIVND (reference sequence). V was pared by 2 bases and J by 7 bases, with 14 bases between. The CDR3 runs to 15 residues.

The sequence came from a woman aged 18-29 years with acute or convalescent COVID-19. This chain uses TRBV19 with TRBJ2-2; a weak D match, TRBD1 (6 bases). Sequencing was carried out using peripheral blood. The CDR3 nucleotides are TGTGCCAGTAGTATATTACAGGGCGGGCACGGGGAGCTGTTTTTT. Residues: CASSILQGGHGELFF.